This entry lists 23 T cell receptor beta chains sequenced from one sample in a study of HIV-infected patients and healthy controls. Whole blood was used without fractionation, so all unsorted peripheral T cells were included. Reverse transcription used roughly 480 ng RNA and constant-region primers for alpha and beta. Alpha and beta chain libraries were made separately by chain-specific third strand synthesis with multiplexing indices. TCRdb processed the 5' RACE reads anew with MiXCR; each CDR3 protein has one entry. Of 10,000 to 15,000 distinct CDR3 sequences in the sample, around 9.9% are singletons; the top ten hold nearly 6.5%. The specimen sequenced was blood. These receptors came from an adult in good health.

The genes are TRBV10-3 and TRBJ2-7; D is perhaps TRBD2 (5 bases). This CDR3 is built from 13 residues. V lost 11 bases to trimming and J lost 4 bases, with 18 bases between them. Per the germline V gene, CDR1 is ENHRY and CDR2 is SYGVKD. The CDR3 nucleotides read TGTGCCGGAAGAGCGGTCCTGGGGTACGAGCAGTACTTC. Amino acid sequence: CAGRAVLGYEQYF.

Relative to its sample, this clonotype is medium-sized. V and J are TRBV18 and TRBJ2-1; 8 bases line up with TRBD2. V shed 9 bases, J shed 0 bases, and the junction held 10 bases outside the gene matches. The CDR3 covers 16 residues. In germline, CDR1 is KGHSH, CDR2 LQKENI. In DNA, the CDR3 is TGTGCCAGTTGGGCCGGCGGGAGGAGCTCCTACAATGAGCAGTTCTTC. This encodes CASWAGGRSSYNEQFF.

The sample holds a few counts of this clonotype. Written as DNA, the CDR3 is TGTGCCTGGACACAAGCGGGCCCCCAAGAGACCCAGTACTTC. The encoded protein is CAWTQAGPQETQYF. The rearrangement links TRBV30 to TRBJ2-5; a possible D gene is TRBD2 (6 bases). The CDR3 runs 14 residues. Germline V gene sequence: CDR1 GTSNPN, CDR2 SVGIG (reference sequence). V was cut by 4 bases and J by 1 base, with 13 bases left in between.

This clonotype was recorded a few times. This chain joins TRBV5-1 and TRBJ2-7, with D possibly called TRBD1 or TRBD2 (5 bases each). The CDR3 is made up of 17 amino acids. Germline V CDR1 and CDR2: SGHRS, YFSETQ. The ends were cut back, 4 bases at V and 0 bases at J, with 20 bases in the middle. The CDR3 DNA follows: TGCGCCAGCAGCATCACACCGGGGACGGCGAGCTCCTACGAGCAGTACTTC. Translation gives CASSITPGTASSYEQYF. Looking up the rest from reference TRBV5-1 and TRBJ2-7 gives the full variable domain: KAGVTQTPRYLIKTRGQQVTLSCSPISGHRSVSWYQQTPGQGLQFLFEYFSETQRNKGNFPGRFSGRQFSNSRSEMNVSTLELGDSALYLCASSITPGTASSYEQYFGPGTRLTVT.

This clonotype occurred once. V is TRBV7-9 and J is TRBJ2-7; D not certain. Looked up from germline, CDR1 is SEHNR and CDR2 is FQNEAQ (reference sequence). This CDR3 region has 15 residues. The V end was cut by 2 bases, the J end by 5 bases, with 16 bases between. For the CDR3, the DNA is TGTGCCAGCAGCTTATCGGGCTTCGTCCTGAACGAGCAGTACTTC. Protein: CASSLSGFVLNEQYF.

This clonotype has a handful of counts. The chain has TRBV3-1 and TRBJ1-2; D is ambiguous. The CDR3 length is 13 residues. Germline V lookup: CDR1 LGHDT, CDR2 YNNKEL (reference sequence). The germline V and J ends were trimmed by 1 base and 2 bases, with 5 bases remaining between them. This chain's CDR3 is CASSQVVNYGYTF. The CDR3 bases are TGTGCCAGCAGCCAAGTGGTAAACTATGGCTACACCTTC.

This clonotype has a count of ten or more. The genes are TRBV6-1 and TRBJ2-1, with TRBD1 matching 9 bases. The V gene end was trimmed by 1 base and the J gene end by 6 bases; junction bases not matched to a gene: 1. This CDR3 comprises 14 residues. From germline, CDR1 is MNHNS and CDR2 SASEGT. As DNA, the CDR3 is TGTGCCAGCAGTGAAGGACAGGGGGTCAATGAGCAGTTCTTC. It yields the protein CASSEGQGVNEQFF.

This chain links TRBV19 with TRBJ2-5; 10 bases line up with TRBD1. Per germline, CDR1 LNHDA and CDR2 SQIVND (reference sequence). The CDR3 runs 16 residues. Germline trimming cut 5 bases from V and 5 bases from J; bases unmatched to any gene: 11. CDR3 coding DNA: TGTGCCAGTAGTCCCTCCCGACCGGACAGGGGGGAGACCCAGTACTTC. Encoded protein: CASSPSRPDRGETQYF.

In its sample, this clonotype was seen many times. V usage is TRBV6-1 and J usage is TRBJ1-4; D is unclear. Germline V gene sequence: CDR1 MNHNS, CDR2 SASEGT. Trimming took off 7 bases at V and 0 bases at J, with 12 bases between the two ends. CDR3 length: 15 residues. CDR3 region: CASNSGSSTNEKLFF. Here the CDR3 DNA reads TGTGCCAGCAACTCCGGGTCCTCAACTAATGAAAAACTGTTTTTT.

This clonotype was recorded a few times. The CDR3: CSARLRRAASYNEQFF. The CDR3 DNA is TGCAGTGCTAGACTCCGCCGGGCTGCTTCCTACAATGAGCAGTTCTTC. The V call is TRBV20-1, the J call TRBJ2-1; D gene uncertain. Trimming cost V 2 bases and J 1 base, with 15 bases left between them. Germline lookup yields CDR1 DFQATT and CDR2 SNEGSKA (reference sequence). CDR3 length equals 16 residues.

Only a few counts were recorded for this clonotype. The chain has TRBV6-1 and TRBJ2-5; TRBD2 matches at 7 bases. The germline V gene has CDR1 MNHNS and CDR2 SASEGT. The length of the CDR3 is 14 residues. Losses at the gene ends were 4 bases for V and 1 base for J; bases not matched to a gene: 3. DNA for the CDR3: TGTGCCAGCAGTGCCGGGAGGTCCCAAGAGACCCAGTACTTC. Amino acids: CASSAGRSQETQYF.

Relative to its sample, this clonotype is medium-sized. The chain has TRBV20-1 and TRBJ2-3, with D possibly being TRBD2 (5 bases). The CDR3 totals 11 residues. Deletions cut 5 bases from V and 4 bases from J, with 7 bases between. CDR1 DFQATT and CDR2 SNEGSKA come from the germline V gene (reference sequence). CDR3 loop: CSAGGPDTQYF. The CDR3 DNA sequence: TGCAGTGCTGGCGGGCCAGATACGCAGTATTTT.

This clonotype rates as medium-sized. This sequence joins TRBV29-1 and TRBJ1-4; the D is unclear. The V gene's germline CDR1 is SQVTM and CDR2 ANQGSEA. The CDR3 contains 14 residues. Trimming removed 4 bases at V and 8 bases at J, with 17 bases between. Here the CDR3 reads CSVVMGGNEEKLFF. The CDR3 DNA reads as TGCAGCGTTGTAATGGGAGGGAATGAGGAAAAACTGTTTTTT.

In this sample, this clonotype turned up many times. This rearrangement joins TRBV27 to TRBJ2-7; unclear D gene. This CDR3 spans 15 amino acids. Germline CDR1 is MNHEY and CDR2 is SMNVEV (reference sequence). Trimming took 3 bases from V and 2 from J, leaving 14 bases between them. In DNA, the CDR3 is TGTGCCAGCAGTTTCGATTGGCCCCCGACCTACGAGCAGTACTTC. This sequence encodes CASSFDWPPTYEQYF.

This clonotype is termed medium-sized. DNA for the CDR3: TGTGCCAGCAGTGATTCTAGCGGGAGGGCTGATACGCAGTATTTT. It is translated as CASSDSSGRADTQYF. This chain joins TRBV6-6 and TRBJ2-3; 12 bases are shared with TRBD2. CDR1 is MNHNY and CDR2 is SVGAGI in the germline V gene (reference sequence). This CDR3 spans 15 amino acids. Losses at the gene ends were 5 bases for V and 6 bases for J; bases not matched to a gene: 6.

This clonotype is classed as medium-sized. The CDR3 is CASSVGQGSEQYF. The DNA of the CDR3 is TGTGCCAGCAGTGTGGGCCAGGGGAGCGAGCAGTACTTC. The rearrangement joins TRBV25-1 to TRBJ2-7; weak D call: TRBD1 (6 bases). V was clipped by 4 bases and J by 6 bases, with 13 bases between them. Germline assignment: CDR1 MGHDK and CDR2 SYGVNS. This CDR3 is 13 amino acids long.

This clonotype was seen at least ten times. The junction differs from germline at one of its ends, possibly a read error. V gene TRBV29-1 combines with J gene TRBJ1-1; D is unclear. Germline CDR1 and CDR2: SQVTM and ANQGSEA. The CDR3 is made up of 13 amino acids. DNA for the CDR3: TGCAGCGTTGACACCCGCAGGAACACTGAAGCCTTCTTT. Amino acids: CSVDTRRNTEAFF.

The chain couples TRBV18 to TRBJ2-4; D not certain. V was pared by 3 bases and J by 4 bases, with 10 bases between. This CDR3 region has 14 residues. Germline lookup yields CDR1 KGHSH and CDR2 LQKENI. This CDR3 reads CASSPGDGKNIQYF. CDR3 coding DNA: TGTGCCAGCTCACCGGGCGACGGTAAAAACATTCAGTACTTC.

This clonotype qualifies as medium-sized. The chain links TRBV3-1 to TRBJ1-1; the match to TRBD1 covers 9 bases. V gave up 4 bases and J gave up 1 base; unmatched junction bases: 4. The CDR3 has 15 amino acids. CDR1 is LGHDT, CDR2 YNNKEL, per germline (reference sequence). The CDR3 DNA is TGTGCCAGCAGCCCTGGGACAGGGCAGAACACTGAAGCTTTCTTT. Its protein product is CASSPGTGQNTEAFF.

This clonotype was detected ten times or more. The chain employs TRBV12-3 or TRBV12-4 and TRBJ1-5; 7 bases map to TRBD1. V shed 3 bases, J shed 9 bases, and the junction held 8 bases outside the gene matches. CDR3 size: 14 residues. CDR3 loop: CASSFQGGGLPQHF. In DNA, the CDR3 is TGTGCCAGCAGTTTTCAAGGGGGCGGCCTGCCCCAGCATTTT.

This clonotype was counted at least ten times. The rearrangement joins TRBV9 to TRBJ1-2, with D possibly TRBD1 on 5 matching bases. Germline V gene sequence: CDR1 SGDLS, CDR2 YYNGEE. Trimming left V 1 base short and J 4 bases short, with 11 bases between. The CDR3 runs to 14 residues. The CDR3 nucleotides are TGTGCCAGCAGCGTAAGTGGGGGGACCTATGGCTACACCTTC. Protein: CASSVSGGTYGYTF.

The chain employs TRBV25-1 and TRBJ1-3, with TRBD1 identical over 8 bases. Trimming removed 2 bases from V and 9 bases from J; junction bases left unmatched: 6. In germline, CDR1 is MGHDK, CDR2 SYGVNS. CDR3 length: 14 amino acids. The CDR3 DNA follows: TGTGCCAGCAGTGAACCGGGACAGGTCTCCACCATATATTTT. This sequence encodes CASSEPGQVSTIYF. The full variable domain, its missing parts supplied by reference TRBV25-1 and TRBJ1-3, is EADIYQTPRYLVIGTGKKITLECSQTMGHDKMYWYQQDPGMELHLIHYSYGVNSTEKGDLSSESTVSRIRTEHFPLTLESARPSHTSQYLCASSEPGQVSTIYFGEGSWLTVV.

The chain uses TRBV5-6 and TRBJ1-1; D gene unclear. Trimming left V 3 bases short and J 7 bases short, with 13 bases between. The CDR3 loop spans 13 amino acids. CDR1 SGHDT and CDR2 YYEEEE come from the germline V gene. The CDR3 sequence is CASSSYLGSEAFF. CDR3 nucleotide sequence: TGTGCCAGCAGCTCGTATCTAGGGAGTGAAGCTTTCTTT.